This is a list of T cell receptor beta chains from one sample in a study of blood T cell repertoires in COVID-19. Sequencing used immunoSEQ multiplex PCR; TCRdb keeps in-frame clones, though not all of them. The sample consists of a few hundred thousand clones, 86% of them appearing once. Input material: PBMCs or T cells enriched from blood (not recorded which). Receptors were obtained from a man aged 25-45 years who had recovered from COVID-19. The CDR3 runs from the conserved cysteine through the conserved F or W. A D gene is named only where the DNA matches it firmly. Clone size is given for some rows only: seen once, a few or many times, or a class if the clone is expanded.

clone_size j_call d_call v_call cdr3_nt cdr3_aa
NA TRBJ1-2 NA TRBV29-1 TGCAGCGTTGTTGGCGGGGCGGGTGGCTACACCTTC CSVVGGAGGYTF
NA TRBJ2-7 NA TRBV19 TGTGCCAGTAGTATCTCTGGGAACGTCGGGAGCTCCTACGAGCAGTACTTC CASSISGNVGSSYEQYF
NA TRBJ2-7 TRBD2 TRBV11-2 TGTGCCAGCAGCAACATAGCGGGAGACAAGTACGAGCAGTACTTC CASSNIAGDKYEQYF
NA TRBJ2-7 NA TRBV11-2 TGTGCCAGCAGCTTAGATGCAGGTCAACGCTCCTACGAGCAGTACTTC CASSLDAGQRSYEQYF
NA TRBJ2-1 TRBD2 TRBV5-1 TGCGCCAGCAGCTTTCGGACTAGCGGGAGCGGAGGGGATGAGCAGTTCTTC CASSFRTSGSGGDEQFF
NA TRBJ2-1 TRBD1 TRBV2 TGTGCCAGCAGTGAGGAACAGGGGGCTCGGAATGAGCAGTTCTTC CASSEEQGARNEQFF
NA TRBJ2-7 NA TRBV11-3 TGTGCCAGCAGCTTGACCGGGGGCTACGAGCAGTACTTC CASSLTGGYEQYF
NA TRBJ1-4 TRBD1 TRBV29-1 TGCAGCGTGGGGACAGCATATGCAACTAATGAAAAACTGTTTTTT CSVGTAYATNEKLFF
NA TRBJ1-5 TRBD1 TRBV2 TGTGCCAGCAGCCCTCTCCGGGGAGACAGGGGGAGCTATAGCAATCAGCCCCAGCATTTT CASSPLRGDRGSYSNQPQHF
NA TRBJ2-7 NA TRBV12-3/TRBV12-4 TGTGCCAGCAGTTTAGCCCCCGCGTACGAGCAGTACTTC CASSLAPAYEQYF
few TRBJ1-1 NA TRBV18 TGTGCCAGCTCCCCCTTGGGGGGCACTGAAGCTTTCTTT CASSPLGGTEAFF
NA TRBJ1-5 TRBD1 TRBV19 TGTGCCAGCAAGGGCAGGGGGTTGGGTCAGCCCCAGCATTTT CASKGRGLGQPQHF
NA TRBJ2-3 NA TRBV15 TGTGCCACCAGCAGAGTCGGCGGCGCCGGCTGGGATACGCAGTATTTT CATSRVGGAGWDTQYF
few TRBJ1-2 NA TRBV5-4 TGTGCCAGCAGCTTCGTGGACTACTATGGCTACACCTTC CASSFVDYYGYTF
NA TRBJ2-7 NA TRBV3-1/TRBV3-2 TGTGCCAGCAGCCCCGGCAGCGGCTACGAGCAGTACTTC CASSPGSGYEQYF
NA TRBJ1-2 NA TRBV2 TGTGCCAGCGGGGGCGTGAACTATGGCTACACCTTC CASGGVNYGYTF
NA TRBJ1-5 NA TRBV6-5 TGTGCCAGCAGACAGGAAAATCAGCCCCAGCATTTT CASRQENQPQHF
once TRBJ1-2 NA TRBV14 TGTGCCAGCAGCCAAGCTCAGGTCTTCTATGGCTACACCTTC CASSQAQVFYGYTF
once TRBJ2-7 TRBD2 TRBV27 TGTGCCAGCAGTCGCTCCCCCGGGACTAGCGTCTACGAGCAGTACTTC CASSRSPGTSVYEQYF
NA TRBJ1-5 TRBD1 TRBV5-4 TGTGCCAGCAGCTATGGGACAGGGGGTCCGGATCAGCCCCAGCATTTT CASSYGTGGPDQPQHF
NA TRBJ2-7 NA TRBV6-4 TGTGCCATCCCAGGGTCCCCTTTCTACGAGCAGTACTTC CAIPGSPFYEQYF
NA TRBJ2-3 TRBD2 TRBV11-3 TGTGCCACAGATGGCCATGGGGGGGGATACACAGATACGCAGTATTTT CATDGHGGGYTDTQYF